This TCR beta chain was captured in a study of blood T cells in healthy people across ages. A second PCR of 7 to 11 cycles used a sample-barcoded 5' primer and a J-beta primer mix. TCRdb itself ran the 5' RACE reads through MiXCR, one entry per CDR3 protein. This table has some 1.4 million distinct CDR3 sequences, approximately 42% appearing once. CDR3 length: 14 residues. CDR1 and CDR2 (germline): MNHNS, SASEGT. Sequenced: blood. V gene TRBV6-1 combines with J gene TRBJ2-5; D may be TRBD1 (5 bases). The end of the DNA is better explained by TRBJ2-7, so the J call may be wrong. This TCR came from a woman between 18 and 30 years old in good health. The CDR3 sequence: CASSEAGPTYEQYF. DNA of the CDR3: TGTGCCAGCAGTGAAGCGGGGCCTACCTACGAGCAGTACTTC.